These T cell receptor beta chains were read from a single sample in a study of response to subunit inactivated influenza vaccine. TCRdb re-called the RT-PCR reads through MiXCR, storing one row per CDR3 protein. This table holds 800,000 to 1,000,000 distinct CDR3 sequences, 21% found once. Sequences were derived from PBMCs from blood, sampled 4 to 6 days after vaccination. These receptors all stem from a middle-aged man who received an inactivated influenza vaccine. Both conserved end residues are trimmed from each CDR3. D genes are given only for firm matches.

D	J	V	CDR3
TRBD1	TRBJ2-7	TRBV5-1	ASSMSPTGSEQY
NA	TRBJ2-3	TRBV4-3	ASSQQNFGRTDTQY
NA	TRBJ2-2	TRBV30	AWSVNHNTGELF
NA	TRBJ2-3	TRBV3-1	ASSQSDTDTQY
NA	TRBJ2-1	TRBV28	ASSFLDFRLLDNEQF
TRBD2	TRBJ2-3	TRBV6-2/TRBV6-3	ASSYHLAGVVGGTDTQY
TRBD1	TRBJ1-5	TRBV6-1	ASSARDRGRMGPQH
TRBD1	TRBJ1-2	TRBV11-2	ASSLETGTHGYT
TRBD2	TRBJ2-5	TRBV4-2	ASSQRAGGQETQY
TRBD2	TRBJ2-1	TRBV7-9	ASSLTSGRVGYNEQF